One sample yielded the 2 T cell receptor beta chains listed below, sequenced in a study of blood T cells in healthy people across ages (dated by TCRdb to about 2015). The library was produced with 5' RACE. This sample was sequenced with an Illumina HiSeq 2500. A second roughly 6 to 12 cycle PCR used a sample-barcoded 5' primer and a J-beta primer mix. In-frame beta chains were kept once TCRdb had trimmed the public reads at Q25 with fastp and called clones with MiXCR. Every CDR3 protein is listed once, alongside the most common genes and DNA of its rows. This sample is represented by hundreds of thousands of distinct CDR3 sequences; under 25% of them were singletons. The ten largest clones represent more than 3% of the sample. Sequenced material: blood. All receptors come from a man between 65 and 85 years old in good health.

The chain has TRBV7-8 and TRBJ2-7; 7 bases map to TRBD2. The CDR3 runs 15 residues. In germline, CDR1 is SGHVS, CDR2 FQNEAQ. V was pared by 1 base and J by 3 bases, with 6 bases of the junction left unmatched. CDR3 sequence reads: CASSLGGRDFYEQYF. In DNA, the CDR3 is TGTGCCAGCAGCTTAGGCGGGAGAGACTTCTACGAGCAGTACTTC.

This clonotype was detected only a few times. This chain joins TRBV21-1 and TRBJ2-3; the table calls TRBD1, which could not be checked here. TRBV21-1 is classified as a pseudogene. The CDR3 extends over 16 amino acids. The CDR3 coding sequence is TGTGCCAGCAGCACTACGACAGGGTTTGGCACAGATACGCAGTATTTT. This sequence encodes CASSTTTGFGTDTQYF.